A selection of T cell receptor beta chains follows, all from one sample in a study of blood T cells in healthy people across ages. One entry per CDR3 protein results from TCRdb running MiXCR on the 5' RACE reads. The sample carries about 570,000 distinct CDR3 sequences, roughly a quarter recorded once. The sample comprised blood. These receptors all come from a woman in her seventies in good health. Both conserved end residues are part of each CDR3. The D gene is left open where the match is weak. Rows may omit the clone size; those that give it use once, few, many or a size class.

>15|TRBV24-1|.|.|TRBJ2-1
TGTGCCACCAGTGAGGCAGGGGACCCCTACAATGAGCAGTTCTTC
CATSEAGDPYNEQFF
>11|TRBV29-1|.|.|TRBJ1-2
TGCAGCGTTGTACCAACCTATGGCTACACCTTC
CSVVPTYGYTF
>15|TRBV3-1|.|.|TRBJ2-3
TGTGCCAGCAGCCAAGGGGTCCCCCTGGGGGATACGCAGTATTTT
CASSQGVPLGDTQYF
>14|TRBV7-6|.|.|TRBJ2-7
TGTGCCAGCAGCCCAGCACTAGCCCCCTACGAGCAGTACTTC
CASSPALAPYEQYF
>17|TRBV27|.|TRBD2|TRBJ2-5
TGTGCCAGCAGTCCCCTAGGACTAGCGGGGAGGCAAGAGACCCAGTACTTC
CASSPLGLAGRQETQYF
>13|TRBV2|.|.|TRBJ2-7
TGTGCCAGCAGGGGGAGTATTAGTTACGAGCAGTACTTC
CASRGSISYEQYF
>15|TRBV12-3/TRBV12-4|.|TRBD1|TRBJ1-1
TGTGCCAGCAGTTTTCAGGGGGGACTGAACACTGAAGCTTTCTTT
CASSFQGGLNTEAFF
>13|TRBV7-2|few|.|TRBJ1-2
TGTGCCAGCAGCGGGGGGGGACTCTATGGCTACACCTTC
CASSGGGLYGYTF
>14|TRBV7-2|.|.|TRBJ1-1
TGTGCCAGCAGCTTATACCTCGGGCGGACTGAAGCTTTCTTT
CASSLYLGRTEAFF
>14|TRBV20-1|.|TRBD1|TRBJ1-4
TGCAGTAAGATGAGGACAGGGAAAGATGAAAAACTGTTTTTT
CSKMRTGKDEKLFF
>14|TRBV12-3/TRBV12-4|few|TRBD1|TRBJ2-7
TGTGCCAACAGTCCCGGGGACAGGGTGGGTGAGCAGTACTTC
CANSPGDRVGEQYF
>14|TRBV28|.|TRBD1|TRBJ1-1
TGTGCCAGCCTGAGGCCGGACAGGATATACGAAGCTTTCTTT
CASLRPDRIYEAFF
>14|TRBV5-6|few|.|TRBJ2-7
TGTGCCAGCAGCTTCGGGACTCCCGGCTACGAGCAGTACTTC
CASSFGTPGYEQYF
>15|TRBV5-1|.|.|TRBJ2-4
TGCGCCAGCAACTTGGAAGGACAGTCCAGAAACATTCAGTACTTC
CASNLEGQSRNIQYF
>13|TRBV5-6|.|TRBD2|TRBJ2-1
TGTGCCAGCAGCTTACTAGCGGGGGAACCGCAGTTCTTC
CASSLLAGEPQFF
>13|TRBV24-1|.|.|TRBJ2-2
TGTGCCACCAGCTATCTAGCGTCCGGGGAGCTGTTTTTT
CATSYLASGELFF
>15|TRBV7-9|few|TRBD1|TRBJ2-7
TGTGCCAGCAACCGTGACAGGGGGGGAACCTACGAGCAGTACTTC
CASNRDRGGTYEQYF
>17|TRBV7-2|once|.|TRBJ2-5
TGTGCCAGCAGCTCTCACCTCACCCAGGGCCGGGAAGAGACCCAGTACTTC
CASSSHLTQGREETQYF
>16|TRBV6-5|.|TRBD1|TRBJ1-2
TGTGCCAGCAGTTATACAGGGGACAGGGGGCCAAGTGGCTACACCTTC
CASSYTGDRGPSGYTF
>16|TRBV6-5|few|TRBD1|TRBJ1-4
TGTGCCAGCAGTTCTGGGACAGGGTTTCCTAATGAAAAACTGTTTTTT
CASSSGTGFPNEKLFF
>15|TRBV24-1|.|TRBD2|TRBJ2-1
TGTGCCACCAGTGCGTCGACTAGCGGGAACAATGAGCAGTTCTTC
CATSASTSGNNEQFF
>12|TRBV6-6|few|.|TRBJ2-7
TGTGCCAGCAGTTCGGGATCGCGGGAGCAGTACTTC
CASSSGSREQYF
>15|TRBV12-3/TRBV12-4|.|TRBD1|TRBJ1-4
TGTGCCAGCAGTTTAAACGCAGGGGGTCGGGAAAAACTGTTTTTT
CASSLNAGGREKLFF
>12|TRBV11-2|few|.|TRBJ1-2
TGTGCCAGCAGCCCCCCGGCGGGGGGCTACACCTTC
CASSPPAGGYTF
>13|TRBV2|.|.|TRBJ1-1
TGTGCCAGCGGTGAAGTTCTAGGATCTGAAGCTTTCTTT
CASGEVLGSEAFF
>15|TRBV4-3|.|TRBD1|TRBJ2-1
TGCGCCAGCAGCCAAGGGACAGGATCCTACAATGAGCAGTTCTTC
CASSQGTGSYNEQFF
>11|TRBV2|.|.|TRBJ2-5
TGTGCCAGCAGGGGGGTAGAGACCCAGTACTTC
CASRGVETQYF
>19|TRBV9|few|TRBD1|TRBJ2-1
TGTGCCAGCAACGTAGCTGGACAGGGGGCTGGGCGGGGGGGCAATGAGCAGTTCTTC
CASNVAGQGAGRGGNEQFF
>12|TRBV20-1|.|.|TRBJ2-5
TGCAGTGCTAGACTTTTGCGAAGGGCCCAGTACTTC
CSARLLRRAQYF
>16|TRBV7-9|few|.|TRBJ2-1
TGTGCCAGCAGCTTCGGGGGACGAAGCTCCTACAATGAGCAGTTCTTC
CASSFGGRSSYNEQFF
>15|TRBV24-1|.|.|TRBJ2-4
TGTGCCACCAGTGATCCGCTTTGGGGTGGTAACATTCAGTACTTC
CATSDPLWGGNIQYF
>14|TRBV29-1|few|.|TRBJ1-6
TGCAGCGTGGTGACCGACATGAATGGTTCACCCCTCCACTTT
CSVVTDMNGSPLHF